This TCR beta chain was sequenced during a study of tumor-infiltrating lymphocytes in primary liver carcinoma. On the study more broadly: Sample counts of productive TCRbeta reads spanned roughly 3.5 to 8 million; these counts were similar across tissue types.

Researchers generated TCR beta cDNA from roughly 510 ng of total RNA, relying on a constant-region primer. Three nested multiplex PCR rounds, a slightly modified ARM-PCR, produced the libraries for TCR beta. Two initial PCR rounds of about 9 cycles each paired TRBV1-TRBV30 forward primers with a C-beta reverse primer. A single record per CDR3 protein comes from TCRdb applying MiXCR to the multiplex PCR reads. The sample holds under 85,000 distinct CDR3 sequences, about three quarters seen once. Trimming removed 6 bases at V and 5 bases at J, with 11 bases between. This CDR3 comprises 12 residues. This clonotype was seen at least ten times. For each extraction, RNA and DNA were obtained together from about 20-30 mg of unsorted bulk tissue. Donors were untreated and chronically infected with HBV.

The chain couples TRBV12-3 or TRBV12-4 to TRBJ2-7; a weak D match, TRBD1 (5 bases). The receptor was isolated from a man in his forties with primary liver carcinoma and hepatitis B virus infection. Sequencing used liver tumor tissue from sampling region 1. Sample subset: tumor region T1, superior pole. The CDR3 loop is CASRRQGDEQYF. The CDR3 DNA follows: TGTGCCAGCAGACGCCAGGGTGACGAGCAGTACTTC.